One T cell receptor beta chain is described in this entry. The CDR3 sequence is 15 residues long. The J segment lost 3 bases and the V segment lost 6 bases, leaving 10 bases of the junction unmatched. Germline CDR1 reads MNHEY; CDR2 reads SVGAGI. Original methodology: Estimation of nucleated cell counts was performed using reference gene primer amplification. Profiling relied on immunoSEQ multiplex PCR, and the TCRdb table lists in-frame clones only, not all of them. The V and J calls and clone size come from that table; D and trimming were worked out from the DNA. The table has a few hundred thousand clones, roughly 88% seen once. The data belong to a study of blood T cell repertoires in COVID-19. The overall study: Researchers got acute and convalescent COVID-19 samples from the United States, Italy and Spain. Sources were T cells, B-cell-depleted T cells, or PBMCs; the material itself was cDNA or gDNA.

The clonotype was recovered from a young woman with active or convalescent COVID-19. The chain has TRBV6-5 and TRBJ1-2; 7 nucleotides agree with TRBD1. Sequencing was done on a sample of peripheral blood. Here the CDR3 reads CASSAVVGGDYGYTF. CDR3 DNA: TGTGCCAGCAGCGCTGTTGTAGGGGGCGACTATGGCTACACCTTC.